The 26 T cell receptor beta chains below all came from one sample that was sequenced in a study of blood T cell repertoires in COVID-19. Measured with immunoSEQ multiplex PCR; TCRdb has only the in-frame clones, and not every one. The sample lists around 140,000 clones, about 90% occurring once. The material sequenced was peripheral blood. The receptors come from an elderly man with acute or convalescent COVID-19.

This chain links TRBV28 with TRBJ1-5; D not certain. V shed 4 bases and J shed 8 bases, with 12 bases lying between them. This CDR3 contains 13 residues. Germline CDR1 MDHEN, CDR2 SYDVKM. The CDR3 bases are TGTGCCAGCAGTTGGATCGGGGAGGAGCCCCAGCATTTT. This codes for CASSWIGEEPQHF.

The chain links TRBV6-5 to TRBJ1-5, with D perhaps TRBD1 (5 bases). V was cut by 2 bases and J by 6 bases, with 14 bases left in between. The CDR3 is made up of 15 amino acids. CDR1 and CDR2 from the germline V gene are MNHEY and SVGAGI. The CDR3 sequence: CASSYGRGVGQPQHF. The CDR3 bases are TGTGCCAGCAGTTACGGGAGGGGCGTTGGTCAGCCCCAGCATTTT.

CDR3 nucleotides: TGTGCCAGCAGCCGACTAGTAGGGGCCAATGAGCAGTTCTTC. Its protein is CASSRLVGANEQFF. The chain employs TRBV28 and TRBJ2-1; the D gene is possibly TRBD2 (6 bases). Trimming shortened V by 6 bases and J by 6 bases, and 15 bases separated the two germline ends. The CDR3 contains 14 residues. Looked up from germline, CDR1 is MDHEN and CDR2 is SYDVKM.

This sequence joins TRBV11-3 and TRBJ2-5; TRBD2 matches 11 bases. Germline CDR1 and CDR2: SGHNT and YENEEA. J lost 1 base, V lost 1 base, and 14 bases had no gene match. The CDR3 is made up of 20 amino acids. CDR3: CASSLGSASGGTLSQETQYF. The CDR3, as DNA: TGTGCCAGCAGCTTAGGATCTGCTAGCGGGGGGACACTTTCCCAAGAGACCCAGTACTTC. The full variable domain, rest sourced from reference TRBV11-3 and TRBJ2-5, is EAGVVQSPRYKIIEKKQPVAFWCNPISGHNTLYWYLQNLGQGPELLIRYENEEAVDDSQLPKDRFSAERLKGVDSTLKIQPAELGDSAVYLCASSLGSASGGTLSQETQYFGPGTRLLVL.

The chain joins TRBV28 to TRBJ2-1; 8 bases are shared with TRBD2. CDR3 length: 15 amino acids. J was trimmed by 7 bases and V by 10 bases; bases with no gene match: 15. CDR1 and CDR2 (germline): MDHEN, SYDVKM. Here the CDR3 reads CATSGGQRGINEQFF. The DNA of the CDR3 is TGTGCCACCTCCGGAGGCCAGCGGGGGATTAATGAGCAGTTCTTC.

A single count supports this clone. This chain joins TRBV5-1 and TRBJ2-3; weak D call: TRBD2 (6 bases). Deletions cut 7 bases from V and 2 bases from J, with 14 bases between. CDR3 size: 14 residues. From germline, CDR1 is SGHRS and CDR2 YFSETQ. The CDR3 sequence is CASSRGGDTDTQYF. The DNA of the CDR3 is TGCGCCAGCTCCCGTGGCGGGGACACAGATACGCAGTATTTT.

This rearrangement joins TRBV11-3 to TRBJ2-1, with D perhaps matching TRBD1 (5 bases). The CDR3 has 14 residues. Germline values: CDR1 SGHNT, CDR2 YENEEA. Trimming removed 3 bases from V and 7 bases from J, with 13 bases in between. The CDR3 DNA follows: TGTGCCAGCAGCTTTAACCAGGGTAGTAATGAGCAGTTCTTC. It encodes CASSFNQGSNEQFF.

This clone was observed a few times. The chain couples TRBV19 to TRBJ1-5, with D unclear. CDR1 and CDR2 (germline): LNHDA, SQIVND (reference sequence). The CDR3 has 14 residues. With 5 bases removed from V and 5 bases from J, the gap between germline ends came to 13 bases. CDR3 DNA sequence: TGTGCCAGTAGTGTGGGGTTCGGGGATCAGCCCCAGCATTTT. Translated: CASSVGFGDQPQHF.

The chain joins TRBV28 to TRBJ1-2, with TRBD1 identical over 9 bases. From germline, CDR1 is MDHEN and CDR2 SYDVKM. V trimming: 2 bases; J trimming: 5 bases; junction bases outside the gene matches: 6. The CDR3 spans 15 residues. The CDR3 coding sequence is TGTGCCAGCAGTTTAGATCGGACAGGGGTTTATGGCTACACCTTC. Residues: CASSLDRTGVYGYTF.

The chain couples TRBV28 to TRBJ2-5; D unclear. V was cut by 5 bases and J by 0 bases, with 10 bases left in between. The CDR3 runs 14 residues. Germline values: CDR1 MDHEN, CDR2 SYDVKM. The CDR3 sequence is CASSQLEYQETQYF. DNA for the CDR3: TGTGCCAGCAGTCAGTTGGAGTACCAAGAGACCCAGTACTTC.

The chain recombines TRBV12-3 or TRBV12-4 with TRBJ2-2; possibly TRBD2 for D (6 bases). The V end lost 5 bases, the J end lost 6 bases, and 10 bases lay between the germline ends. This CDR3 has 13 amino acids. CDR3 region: CASSGGSPGELFF. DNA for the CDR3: TGTGCCAGCAGTGGGGGGAGCCCCGGGGAGCTGTTTTTT.

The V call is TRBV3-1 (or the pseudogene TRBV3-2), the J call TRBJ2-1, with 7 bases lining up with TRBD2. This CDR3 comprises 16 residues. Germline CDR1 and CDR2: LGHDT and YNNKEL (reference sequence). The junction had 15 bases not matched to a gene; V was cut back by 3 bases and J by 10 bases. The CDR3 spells CASSQGGTIQLGEQFF. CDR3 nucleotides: TGTGCCAGCAGCCAGGGGGGGACTATCCAATTAGGGGAGCAGTTCTTC.

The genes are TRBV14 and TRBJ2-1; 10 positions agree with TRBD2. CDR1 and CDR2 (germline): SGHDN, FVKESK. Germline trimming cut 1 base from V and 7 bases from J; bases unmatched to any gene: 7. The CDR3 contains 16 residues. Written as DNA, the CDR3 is TGTGCCAGCAGCCAAGCTCGGCCTAGCGGGAGTAATGAGCAGTTCTTC. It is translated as CASSQARPSGSNEQFF.

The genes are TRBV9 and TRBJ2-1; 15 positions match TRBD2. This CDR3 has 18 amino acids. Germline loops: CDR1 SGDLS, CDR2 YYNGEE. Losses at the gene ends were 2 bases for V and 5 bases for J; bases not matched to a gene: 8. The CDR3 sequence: CASSVGLAGGPSHNEQFF. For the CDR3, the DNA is TGTGCCAGCAGCGTTGGACTAGCGGGAGGGCCTTCCCACAATGAGCAGTTCTTC.

The CDR3 reads CASSPGDYNEQFF. CDR3 in DNA: TGCGCCAGCAGTCCGGGGGATTACAATGAGCAGTTCTTC. The V and J genes are TRBV5-1 and TRBJ2-1; a weak D match, TRBD2 (6 bases). Germline loops: CDR1 SGHRS, CDR2 YFSETQ. The CDR3 is made up of 13 amino acids. Between the trimmed V and J ends, which lost 5 bases and 4 bases, there was a span of 10 bases.

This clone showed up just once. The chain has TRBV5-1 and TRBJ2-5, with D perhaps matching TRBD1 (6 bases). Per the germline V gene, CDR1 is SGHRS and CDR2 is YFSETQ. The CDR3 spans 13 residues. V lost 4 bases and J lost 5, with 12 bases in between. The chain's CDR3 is CASSKPGHETQYF. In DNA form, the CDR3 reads TGCGCCAGCAGCAAACCGGGACATGAGACCCAGTACTTC. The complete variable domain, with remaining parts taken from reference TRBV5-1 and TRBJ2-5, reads KAGVTQTPRYLIKTRGQQVTLSCSPISGHRSVSWYQQTPGQGLQFLFEYFSETQRNKGNFPGRFSGRQFSNSRSEMNVSTLELGDSALYLCASSKPGHETQYFGPGTRLLVL.

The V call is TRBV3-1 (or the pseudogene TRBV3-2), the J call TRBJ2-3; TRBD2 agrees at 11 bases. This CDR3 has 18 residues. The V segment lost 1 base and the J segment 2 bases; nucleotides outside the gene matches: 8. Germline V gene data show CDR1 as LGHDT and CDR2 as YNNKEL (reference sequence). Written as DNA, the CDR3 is TGTGCCAGCAGCCAAGTACTAGCGGGGGCCTCGCACACAGATACGCAGTATTTT. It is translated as CASSQVLAGASHTDTQYF.

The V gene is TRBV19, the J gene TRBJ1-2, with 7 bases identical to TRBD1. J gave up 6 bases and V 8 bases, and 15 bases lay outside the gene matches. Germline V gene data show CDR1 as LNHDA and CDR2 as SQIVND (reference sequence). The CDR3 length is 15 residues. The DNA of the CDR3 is TGTGCCAGTGTAGGGGGCCAGGGAAACCTGCATGGCTACACCTTC. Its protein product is CASVGGQGNLHGYTF. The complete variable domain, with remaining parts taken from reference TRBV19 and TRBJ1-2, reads DGGITQSPKYLFRKEGQNVTLSCEQNLNHDAMYWYRQDPGQGLRLIYYSQIVNDFQKGDIAEGYSVSREKKESFPLTVTSAQKNPTAFYLCASVGGQGNLHGYTFGSGTRLTVV.

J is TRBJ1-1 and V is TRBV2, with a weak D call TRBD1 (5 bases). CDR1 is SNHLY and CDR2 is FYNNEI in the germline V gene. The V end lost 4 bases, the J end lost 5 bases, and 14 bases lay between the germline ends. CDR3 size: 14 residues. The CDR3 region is CASSVLGGTTEAFF. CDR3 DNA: TGTGCCAGCAGTGTCCTTGGAGGGACGACTGAAGCTTTCTTT.

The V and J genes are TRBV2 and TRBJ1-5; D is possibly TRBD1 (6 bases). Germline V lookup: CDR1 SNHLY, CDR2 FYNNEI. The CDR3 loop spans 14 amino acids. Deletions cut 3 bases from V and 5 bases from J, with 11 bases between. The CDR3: CASSETGGYQPQHF. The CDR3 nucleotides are TGTGCCAGCAGTGAGACGGGGGGCTATCAGCCCCAGCATTTT.

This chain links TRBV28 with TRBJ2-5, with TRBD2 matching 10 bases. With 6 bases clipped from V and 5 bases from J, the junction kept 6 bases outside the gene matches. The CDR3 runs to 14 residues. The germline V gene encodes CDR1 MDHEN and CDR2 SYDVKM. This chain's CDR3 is CASSLPGLAETQYF. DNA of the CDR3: TGTGCCAGCAGCCTCCCGGGACTAGCGGAGACCCAGTACTTC.

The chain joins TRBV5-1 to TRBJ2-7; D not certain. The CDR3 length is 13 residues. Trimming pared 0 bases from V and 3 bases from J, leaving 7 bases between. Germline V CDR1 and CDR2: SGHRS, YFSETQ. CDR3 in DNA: TGCGCCAGCAGCTTGGGACAAAACTACGAGCAGTACTTC. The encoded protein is CASSLGQNYEQYF.

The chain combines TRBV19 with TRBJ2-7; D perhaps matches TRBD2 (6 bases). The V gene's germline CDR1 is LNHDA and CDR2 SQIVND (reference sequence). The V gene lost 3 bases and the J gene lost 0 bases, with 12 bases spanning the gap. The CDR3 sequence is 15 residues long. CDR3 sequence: CASSISGESSYEQYF. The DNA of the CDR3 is TGTGCCAGTAGTATTTCGGGGGAGAGCTCCTACGAGCAGTACTTC.

This CDR3 reads CASLPDSQETQYF. The CDR3, as DNA: TGTGCCAGCTTGCCCGACAGCCAAGAGACCCAGTACTTC. This chain joins TRBV18 and TRBJ2-5, with a weak D call TRBD1 (5 bases). The V and J ends lost 7 bases and 1 base respectively, with 10 bases between them. Germline CDR1 and CDR2: KGHSH and LQKENI. This CDR3 has 13 residues.

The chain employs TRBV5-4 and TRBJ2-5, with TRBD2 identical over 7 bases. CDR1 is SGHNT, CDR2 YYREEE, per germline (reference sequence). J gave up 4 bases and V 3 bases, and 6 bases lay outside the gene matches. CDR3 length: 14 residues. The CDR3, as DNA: TGTGCCAGCAGCTATAGACTAGCTTCAGAGACCCAGTACTTC. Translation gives CASSYRLASETQYF.

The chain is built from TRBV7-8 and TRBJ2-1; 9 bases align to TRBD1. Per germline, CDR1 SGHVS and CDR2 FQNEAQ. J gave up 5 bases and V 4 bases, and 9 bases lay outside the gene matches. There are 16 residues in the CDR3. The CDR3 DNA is TGTGCCAGCAGCTCATCCGGGACAGGGCCCGACAATGAGCAGTTCTTC. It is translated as CASSSSGTGPDNEQFF.